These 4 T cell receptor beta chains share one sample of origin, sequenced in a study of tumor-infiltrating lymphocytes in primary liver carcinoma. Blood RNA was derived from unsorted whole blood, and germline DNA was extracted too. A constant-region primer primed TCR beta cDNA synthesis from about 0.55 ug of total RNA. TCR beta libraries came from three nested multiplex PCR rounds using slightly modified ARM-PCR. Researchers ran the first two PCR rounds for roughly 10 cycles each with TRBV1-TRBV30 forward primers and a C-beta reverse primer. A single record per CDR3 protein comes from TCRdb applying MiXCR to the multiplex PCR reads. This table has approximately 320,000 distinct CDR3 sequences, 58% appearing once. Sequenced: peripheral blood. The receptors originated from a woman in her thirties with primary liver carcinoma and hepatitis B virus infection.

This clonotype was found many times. The CDR3 coding sequence is TGTGCCAGCAGCTTAATGGGGAGTTCCTACAATGAGCAGTTCTTC. Its protein is CASSLMGSSYNEQFF. V and J are TRBV11-2 and TRBJ2-1; the D gene is possibly TRBD2 (5 bases). CDR1 is SGHAT and CDR2 is FQNNGV in the germline V gene. Trimming stripped 2 bases from V and 1 base from J, with 9 bases between. The CDR3 spans 15 residues.

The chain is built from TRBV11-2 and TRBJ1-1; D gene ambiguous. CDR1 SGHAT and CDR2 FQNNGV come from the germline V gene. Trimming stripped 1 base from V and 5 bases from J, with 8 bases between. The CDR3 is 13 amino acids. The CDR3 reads CASSLVEETEAFF. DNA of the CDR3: TGTGCCAGCAGCTTAGTTGAGGAAACTGAAGCTTTCTTT.

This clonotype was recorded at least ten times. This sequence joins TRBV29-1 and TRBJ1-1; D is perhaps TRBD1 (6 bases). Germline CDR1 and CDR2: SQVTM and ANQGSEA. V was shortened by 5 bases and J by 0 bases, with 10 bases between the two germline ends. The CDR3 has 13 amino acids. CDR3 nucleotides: TGCAGCGTTATGACAGGAGTGAACACTGAAGCTTTCTTT. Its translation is CSVMTGVNTEAFF.

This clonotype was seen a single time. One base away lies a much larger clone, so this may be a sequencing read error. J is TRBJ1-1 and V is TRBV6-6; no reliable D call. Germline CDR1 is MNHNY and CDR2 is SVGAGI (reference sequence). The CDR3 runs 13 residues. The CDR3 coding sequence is TGTGCCAGAAGTTTTACAGACGAGCGTGAAGCTTTCTTT. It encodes CARSFTDEREAFF.